This entry is about one T cell receptor (beta chain). The method was immunoSEQ multiplex PCR; TCRdb's version includes in-frame clones alone and lacks a portion of them. Of 55,000 to 75,000 clones listed, about nine tenths were seen once; the top ten hold 0.35% to 0.45%. This record belongs to a study of technical replicates of blood from a few donors. Germline V gene data show CDR1 as MNHNS and CDR2 as SASEGT. V was shortened by 3 bases and J by 3 bases, with 6 bases between the two germline ends. There are 12 residues in the CDR3. The sequenced sample consisted of T cells isolated from PBMCs. This receptor was obtained from a human donor in good health. V gene TRBV6-1 combines with J gene TRBJ2-7; D may be TRBD1 (5 bases). CDR3 DNA sequence: TGTGCCAGCAGTGATACAGGCTACGAGCAGTACTTC. Amino acids: CASSDTGYEQYF.